Below, 3 T cell receptor beta chains from the same sample are listed, as sequenced in a study of control samples from healthy donors and cancer patients. Data came from immunoSEQ multiplex PCR; TCRdb stores just in-frame clones and leaves some out. The profile shows 60,000 to 75,000 clones, 65% to 90% of them singletons. The specimen was blood. The receptors derive from a man between 40 and 49 years old in good health.

The chain uses TRBV11-2 and TRBJ2-2; D unresolved. This CDR3 comprises 12 residues. The ends were cut back, 3 bases at V and 2 bases at J, with 1 base in the middle. The germline V gene encodes CDR1 SGHAT and CDR2 FQNNGV. The CDR3 spells CASSFNTGELFF. The CDR3 DNA reads TGTGCCAGCAGCTTTAACACCGGGGAGCTGTTTTTT.

The chain uses TRBV19 and TRBJ1-5, with a possible D match to TRBD1 (5 bases). This CDR3 is built from 13 residues. Germline V lookup: CDR1 LNHDA, CDR2 SQIVND (reference sequence). V shed 7 bases and J shed 5 bases, with 12 bases lying between them. The DNA of the CDR3 is TGTGCCAGTACCCCGGGGCCCTATCAGCCCCAGCATTTT. This translates into CASTPGPYQPQHF.

This clone was seen only once. The rearrangement joins TRBV24-1 to TRBJ1-2, with D unresolved. This CDR3 has 14 amino acids. Trimming took 4 bases from V and 2 from J, leaving 10 bases between them. Germline loops: CDR1 KGHDR, CDR2 SFDVKD. The CDR3 DNA reads as TGTGCCACCAGTGAGTCGACAAGAAACTATGGCTACACCTTC. Protein sequence: CATSESTRNYGYTF.